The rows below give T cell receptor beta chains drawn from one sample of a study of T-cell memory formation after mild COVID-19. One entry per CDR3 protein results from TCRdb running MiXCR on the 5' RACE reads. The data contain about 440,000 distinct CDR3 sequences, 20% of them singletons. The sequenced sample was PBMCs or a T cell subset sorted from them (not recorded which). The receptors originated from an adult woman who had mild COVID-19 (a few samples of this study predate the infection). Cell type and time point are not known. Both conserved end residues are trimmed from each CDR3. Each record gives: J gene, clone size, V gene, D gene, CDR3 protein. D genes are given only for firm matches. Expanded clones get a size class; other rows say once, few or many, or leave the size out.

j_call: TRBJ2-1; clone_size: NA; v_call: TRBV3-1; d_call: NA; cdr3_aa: ASSAMLGNGQF
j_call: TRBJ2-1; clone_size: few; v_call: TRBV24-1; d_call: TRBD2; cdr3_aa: ATSDTSGSGSLYEQF
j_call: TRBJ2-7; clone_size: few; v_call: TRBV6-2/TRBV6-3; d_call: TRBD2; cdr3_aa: ASSYPGTSGRLYEQY
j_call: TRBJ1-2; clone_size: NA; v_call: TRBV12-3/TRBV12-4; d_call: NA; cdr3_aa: ASSAVGSSGYT
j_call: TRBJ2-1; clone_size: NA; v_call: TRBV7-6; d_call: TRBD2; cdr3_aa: ASSEAGTSGSHEQF
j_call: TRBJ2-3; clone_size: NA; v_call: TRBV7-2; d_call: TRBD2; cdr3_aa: ASSLALPEREPEDTQY
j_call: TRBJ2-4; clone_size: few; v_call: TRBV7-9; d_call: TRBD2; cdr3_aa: ASSSGLAGGIQY
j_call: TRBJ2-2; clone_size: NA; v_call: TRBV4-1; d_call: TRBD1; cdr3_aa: ASSQEQGMGRELF
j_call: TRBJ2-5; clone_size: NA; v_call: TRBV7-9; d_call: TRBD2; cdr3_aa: ASSLERLAGGPFQETQY
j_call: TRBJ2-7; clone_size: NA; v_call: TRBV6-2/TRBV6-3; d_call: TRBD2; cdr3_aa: ASSTSGRAVYEQY
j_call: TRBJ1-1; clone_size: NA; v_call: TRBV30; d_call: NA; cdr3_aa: AWSHGYTEAF
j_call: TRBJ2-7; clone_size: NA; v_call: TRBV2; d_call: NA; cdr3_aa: ASRKSYEQY
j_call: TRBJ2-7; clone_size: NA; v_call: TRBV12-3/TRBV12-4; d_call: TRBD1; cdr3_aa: ASSLVGQGDYEQY
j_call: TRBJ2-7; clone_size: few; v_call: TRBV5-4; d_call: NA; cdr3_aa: ASSSVSDYEQY
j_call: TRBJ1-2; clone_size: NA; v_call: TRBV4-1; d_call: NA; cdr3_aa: ASSQEGGSYGYT
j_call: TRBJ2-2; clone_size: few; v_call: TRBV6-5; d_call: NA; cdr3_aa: ASSYRGGLRGELF
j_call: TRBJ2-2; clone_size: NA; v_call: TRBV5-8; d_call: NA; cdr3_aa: ASSLLFLFSNTGELF
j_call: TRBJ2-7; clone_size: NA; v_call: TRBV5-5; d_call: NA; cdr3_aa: ASSLGFGNEQY
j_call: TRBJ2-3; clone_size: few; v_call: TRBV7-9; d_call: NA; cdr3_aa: ASSLGGGRVRSTDTQY
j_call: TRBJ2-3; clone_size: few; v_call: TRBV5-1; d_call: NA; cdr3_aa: ASSSSTSPGTDTQY
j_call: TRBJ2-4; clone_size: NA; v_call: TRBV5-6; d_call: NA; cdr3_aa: ASSPQHGGLGNIQY
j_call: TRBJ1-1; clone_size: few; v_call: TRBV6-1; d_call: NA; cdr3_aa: ASGWGQAEAF
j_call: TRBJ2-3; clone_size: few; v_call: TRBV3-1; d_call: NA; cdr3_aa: ASSRQGGEDTQY
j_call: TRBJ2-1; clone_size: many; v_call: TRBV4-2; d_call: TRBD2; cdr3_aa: ASSQEGGGSYNEQF
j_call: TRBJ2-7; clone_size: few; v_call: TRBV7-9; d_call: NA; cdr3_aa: ASSLGRLELKDYEQY
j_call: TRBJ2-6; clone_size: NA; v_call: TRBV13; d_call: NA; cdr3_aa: ASSLIGVGIGANVLT
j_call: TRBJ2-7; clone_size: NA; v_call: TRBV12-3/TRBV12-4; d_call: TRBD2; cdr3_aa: ASSLLGLADSYEQY
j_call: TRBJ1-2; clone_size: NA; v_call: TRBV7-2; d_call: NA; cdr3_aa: ASSTTPRGSYGYT
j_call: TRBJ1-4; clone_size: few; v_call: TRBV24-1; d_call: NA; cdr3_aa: ATSDPSGDQEKLF
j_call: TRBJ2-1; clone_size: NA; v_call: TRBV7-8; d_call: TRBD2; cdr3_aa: ASTIAGTYNEQF
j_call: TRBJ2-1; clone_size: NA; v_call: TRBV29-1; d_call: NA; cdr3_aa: SVEDFERESSYNEQF
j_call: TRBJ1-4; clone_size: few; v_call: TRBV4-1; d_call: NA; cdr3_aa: ASSQWSATNEKLF
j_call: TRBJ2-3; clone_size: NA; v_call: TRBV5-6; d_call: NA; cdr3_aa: ASRLYVGADTQY
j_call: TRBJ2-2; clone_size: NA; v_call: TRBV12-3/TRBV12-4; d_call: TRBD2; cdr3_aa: ASSSLAGGPPGELF
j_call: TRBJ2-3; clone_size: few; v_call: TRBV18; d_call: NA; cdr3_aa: ASSREQGTDTQY